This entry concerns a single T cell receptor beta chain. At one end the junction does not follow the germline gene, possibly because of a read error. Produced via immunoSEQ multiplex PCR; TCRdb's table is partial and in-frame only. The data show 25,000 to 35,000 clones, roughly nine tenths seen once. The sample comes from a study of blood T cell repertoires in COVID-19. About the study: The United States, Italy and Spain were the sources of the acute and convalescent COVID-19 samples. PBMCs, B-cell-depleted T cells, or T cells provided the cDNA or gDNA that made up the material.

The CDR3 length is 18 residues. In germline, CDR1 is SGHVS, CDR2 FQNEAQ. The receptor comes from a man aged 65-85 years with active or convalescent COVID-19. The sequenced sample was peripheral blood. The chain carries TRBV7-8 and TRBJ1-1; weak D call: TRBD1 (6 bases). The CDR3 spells CASSSLVGRGGGYTKAFF. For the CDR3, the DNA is TGTGCCAGCAGCTCTTTGGTGGGGCGGGGAGGGGGATACACTAAAGCTTTCTTT.